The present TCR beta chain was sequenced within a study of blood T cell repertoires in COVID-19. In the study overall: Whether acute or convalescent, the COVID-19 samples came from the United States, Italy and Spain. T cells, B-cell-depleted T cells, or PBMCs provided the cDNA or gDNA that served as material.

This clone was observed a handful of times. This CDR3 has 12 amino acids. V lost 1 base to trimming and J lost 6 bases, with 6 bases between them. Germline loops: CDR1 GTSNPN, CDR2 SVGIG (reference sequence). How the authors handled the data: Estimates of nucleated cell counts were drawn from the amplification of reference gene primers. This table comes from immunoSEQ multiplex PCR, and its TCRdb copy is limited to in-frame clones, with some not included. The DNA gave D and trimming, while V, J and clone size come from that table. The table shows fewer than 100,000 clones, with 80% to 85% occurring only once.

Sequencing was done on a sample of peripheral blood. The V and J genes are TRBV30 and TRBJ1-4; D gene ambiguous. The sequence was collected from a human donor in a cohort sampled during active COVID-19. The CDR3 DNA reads TGTGCCTGGAGTGCCGACTATGAAAAACTGTTTTTT. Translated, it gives CAWSADYEKLFF.